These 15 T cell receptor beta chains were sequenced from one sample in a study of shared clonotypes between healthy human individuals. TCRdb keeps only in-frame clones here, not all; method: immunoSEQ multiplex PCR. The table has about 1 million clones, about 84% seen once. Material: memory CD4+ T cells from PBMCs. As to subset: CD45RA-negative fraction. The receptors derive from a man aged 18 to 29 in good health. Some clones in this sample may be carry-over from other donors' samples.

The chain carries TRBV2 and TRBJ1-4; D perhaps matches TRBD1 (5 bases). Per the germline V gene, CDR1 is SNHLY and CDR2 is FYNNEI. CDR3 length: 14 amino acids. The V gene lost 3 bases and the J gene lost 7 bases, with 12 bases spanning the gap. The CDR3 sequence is CASSDWRGGEKLFF. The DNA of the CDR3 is TGTGCCAGCAGTGACTGGCGGGGGGGTGAAAAACTGTTTTTT. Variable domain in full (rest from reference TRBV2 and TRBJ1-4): EPEVTQTPSHQVTQMGQEVILRCVPISNHLYFYWYRQILGQKVEFLVSFYNNEISEKSEIFDDQFSVERPDGSNFTLKIRSTKLEDSAMYFCASSDWRGGEKLFFGSGTQLSVL.

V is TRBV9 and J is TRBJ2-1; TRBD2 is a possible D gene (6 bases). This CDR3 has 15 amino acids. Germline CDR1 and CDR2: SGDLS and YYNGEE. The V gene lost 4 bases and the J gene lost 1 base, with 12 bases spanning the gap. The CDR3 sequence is CASSTISGSYNEQFF. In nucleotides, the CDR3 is TGTGCCAGCAGCACAATTAGCGGTTCCTACAATGAGCAGTTCTTC.

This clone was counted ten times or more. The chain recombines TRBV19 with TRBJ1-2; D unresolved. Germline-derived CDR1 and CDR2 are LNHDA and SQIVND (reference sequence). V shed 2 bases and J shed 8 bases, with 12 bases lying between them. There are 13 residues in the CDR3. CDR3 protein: CASSISRIEGYTF. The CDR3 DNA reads TGTGCCAGTAGTATATCACGGATAGAGGGCTACACCTTC.

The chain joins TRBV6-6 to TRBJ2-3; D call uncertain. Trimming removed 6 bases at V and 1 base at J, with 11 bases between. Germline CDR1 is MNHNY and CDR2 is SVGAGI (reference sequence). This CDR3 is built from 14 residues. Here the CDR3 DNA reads TGTGCCAGCAGGAAGATAGGCGGCACAGATACGCAGTATTTT. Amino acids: CASRKIGGTDTQYF.

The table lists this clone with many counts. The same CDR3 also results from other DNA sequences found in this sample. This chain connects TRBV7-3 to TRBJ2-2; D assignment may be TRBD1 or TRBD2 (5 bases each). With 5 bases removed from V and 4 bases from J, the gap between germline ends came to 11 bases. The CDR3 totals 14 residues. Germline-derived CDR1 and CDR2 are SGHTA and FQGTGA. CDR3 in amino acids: CASSPGTFTGELFF. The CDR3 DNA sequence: TGTGCCAGCAGCCCCGGGACCTTCACCGGGGAGCTGTTTTTT.

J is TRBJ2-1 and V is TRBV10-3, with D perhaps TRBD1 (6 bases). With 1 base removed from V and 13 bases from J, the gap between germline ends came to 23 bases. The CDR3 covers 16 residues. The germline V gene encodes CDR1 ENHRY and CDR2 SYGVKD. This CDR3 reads CAISEFGPEKGVGQFF. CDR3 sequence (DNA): TGTGCCATCAGTGAGTTTGGCCCTGAGAAGGGGGTCGGACAGTTCTTC.

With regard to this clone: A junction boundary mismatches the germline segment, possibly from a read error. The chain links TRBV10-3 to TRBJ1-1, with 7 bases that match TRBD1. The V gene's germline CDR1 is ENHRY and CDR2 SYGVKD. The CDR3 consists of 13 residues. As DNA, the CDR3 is TGTGCCATCAGTGCAGGGGGTACATCGGCGGAGGCGTTT. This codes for CAISAGGTSAEAF.

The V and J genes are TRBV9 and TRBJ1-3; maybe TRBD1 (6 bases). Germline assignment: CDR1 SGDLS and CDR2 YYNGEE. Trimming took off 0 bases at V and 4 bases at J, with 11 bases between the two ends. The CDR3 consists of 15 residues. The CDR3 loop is CASSVVGGHGNTIYF. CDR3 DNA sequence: TGTGCCAGCAGCGTAGTCGGGGGGCACGGAAACACCATATATTTT.

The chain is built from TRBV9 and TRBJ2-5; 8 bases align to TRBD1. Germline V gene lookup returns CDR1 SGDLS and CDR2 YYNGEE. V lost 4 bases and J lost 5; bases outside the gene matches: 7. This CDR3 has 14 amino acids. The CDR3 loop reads CASSPTDRAETQYF. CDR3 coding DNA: TGTGCCAGCAGCCCTACGGACAGGGCCGAGACCCAGTACTTC.

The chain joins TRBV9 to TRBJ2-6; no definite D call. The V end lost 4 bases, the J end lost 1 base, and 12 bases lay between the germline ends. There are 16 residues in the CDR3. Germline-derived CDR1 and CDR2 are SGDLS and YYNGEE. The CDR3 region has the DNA TGTGCCAGCAGCCCTAGGGAAGGGTCTGGGGCCAACGTCCTGACTTTC. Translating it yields CASSPREGSGANVLTF.

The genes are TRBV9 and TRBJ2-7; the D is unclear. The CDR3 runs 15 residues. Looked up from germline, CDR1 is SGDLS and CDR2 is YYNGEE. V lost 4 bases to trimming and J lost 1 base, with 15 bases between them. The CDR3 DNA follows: TGTGCCAGCAGCCCCCGCCCCTCCCTTTCCTACGAGCAGTACTTC. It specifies CASSPRPSLSYEQYF.

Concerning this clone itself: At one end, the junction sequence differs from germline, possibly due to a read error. CDR3 region: CASSQDRREIQYF. The CDR3 nucleotides read TGTGCCAGCAGCCAAGATAGGCGGGAGATCCAGTACTTC. This sequence joins TRBV4-2 and TRBJ2-5; the match to TRBD2 covers 7 bases. Germline CDR1 reads LGHNA; CDR2 reads YNFKEQ. There are 13 residues in the CDR3.

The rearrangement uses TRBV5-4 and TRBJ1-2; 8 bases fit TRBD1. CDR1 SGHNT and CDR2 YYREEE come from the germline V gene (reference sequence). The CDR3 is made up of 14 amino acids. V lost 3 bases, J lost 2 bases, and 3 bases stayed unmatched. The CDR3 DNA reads TGTGCCAGCAGCTCGAGGACAGGGAACTATGGCTACACCTTC. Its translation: CASSSRTGNYGYTF. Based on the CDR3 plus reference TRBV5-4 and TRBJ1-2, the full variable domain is ETGVTQSPTHLIKTRGQQVTLRCSSQSGHNTVSWYQQALGQGPQFIFQYYREEENGRGNFPPRFSGLQFPNYSSELNVNALELDDSALYLCASSSRTGNYGYTFGSGTRLTVV.

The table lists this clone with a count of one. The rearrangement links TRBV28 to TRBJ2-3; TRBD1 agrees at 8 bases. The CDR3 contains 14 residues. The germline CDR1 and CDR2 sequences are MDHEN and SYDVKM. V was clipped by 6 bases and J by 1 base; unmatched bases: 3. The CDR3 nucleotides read TGTGCCAGCAGGACAGGGGCGGGCACAGATACGCAGTATTTT. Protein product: CASRTGAGTDTQYF.

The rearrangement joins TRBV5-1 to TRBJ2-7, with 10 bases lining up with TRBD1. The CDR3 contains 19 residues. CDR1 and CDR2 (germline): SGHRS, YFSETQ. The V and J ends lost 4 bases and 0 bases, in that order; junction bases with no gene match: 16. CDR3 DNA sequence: TGCGCCAGCAGCCTAGGGACAGGGGTTCGGCGGGAGCACTCCTACGAGCAGTACTTC. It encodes CASSLGTGVRREHSYEQYF.